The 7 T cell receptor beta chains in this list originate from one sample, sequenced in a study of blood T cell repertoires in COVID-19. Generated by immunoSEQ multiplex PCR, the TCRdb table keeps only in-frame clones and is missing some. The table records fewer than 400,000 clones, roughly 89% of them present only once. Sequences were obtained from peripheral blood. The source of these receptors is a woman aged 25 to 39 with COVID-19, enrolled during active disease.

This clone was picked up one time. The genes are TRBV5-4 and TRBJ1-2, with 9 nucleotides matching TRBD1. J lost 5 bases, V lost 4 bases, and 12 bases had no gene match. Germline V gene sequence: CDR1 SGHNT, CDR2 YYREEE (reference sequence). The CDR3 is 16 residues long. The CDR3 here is CASSLAGTGQRYGYTF. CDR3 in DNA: TGTGCCAGCAGCCTAGCCGGGACAGGGCAGAGGTATGGCTACACCTTC.

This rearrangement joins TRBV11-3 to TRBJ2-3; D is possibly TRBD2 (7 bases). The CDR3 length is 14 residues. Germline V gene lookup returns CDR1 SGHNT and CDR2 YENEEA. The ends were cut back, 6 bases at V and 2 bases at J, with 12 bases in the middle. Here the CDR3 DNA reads TGTGCCAGCAGTCCGGGGGGCCCCACAGATACGCAGTATTTT. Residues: CASSPGGPTDTQYF.

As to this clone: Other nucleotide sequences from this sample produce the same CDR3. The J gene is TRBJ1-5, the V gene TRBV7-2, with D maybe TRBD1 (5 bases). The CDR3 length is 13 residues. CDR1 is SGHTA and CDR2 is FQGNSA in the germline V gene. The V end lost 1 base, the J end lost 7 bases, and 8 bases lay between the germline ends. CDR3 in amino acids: CASSLEQDQPQHF. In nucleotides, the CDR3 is TGTGCCAGCAGCTTAGAACAGGACCAGCCCCAGCATTTT.

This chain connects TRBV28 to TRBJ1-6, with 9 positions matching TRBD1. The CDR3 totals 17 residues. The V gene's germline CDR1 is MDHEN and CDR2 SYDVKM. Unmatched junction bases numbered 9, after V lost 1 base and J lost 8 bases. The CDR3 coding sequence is TGTGCCAGCAGTTTATTACAGGGGGCGCTTGTTTATTCACCCCTCCACTTT. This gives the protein CASSLLQGALVYSPLHF.

CDR3 bases: TGTGCAACCCGGCTAGGGGGGACAGGGGGCGCGTCAAGTGAGCAGTTCTTC. The encoded protein is CATRLGGTGGASSEQFF. The chain has TRBV7-2 and TRBJ2-1, with 12 nucleotides matching TRBD1. Looked up from germline, CDR1 is SGHTA and CDR2 is FQGNSA. The CDR3 covers 17 residues.

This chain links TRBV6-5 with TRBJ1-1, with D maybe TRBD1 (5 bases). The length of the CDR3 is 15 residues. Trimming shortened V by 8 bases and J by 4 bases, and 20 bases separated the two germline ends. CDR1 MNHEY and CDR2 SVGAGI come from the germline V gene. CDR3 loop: CASCLYPGGGTEAFF. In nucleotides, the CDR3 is TGTGCCAGCTGCCTGTATCCGGGGGGGGGCACTGAAGCTTTCTTT.

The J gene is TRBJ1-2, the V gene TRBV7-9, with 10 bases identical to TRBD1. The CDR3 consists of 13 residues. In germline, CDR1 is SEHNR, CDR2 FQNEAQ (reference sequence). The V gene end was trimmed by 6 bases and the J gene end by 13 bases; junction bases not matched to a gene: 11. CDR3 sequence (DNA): TGTGCCAGCAGAGAGGGGACAGGGGAAGCTTTCACCTTC. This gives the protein CASREGTGEAFTF.